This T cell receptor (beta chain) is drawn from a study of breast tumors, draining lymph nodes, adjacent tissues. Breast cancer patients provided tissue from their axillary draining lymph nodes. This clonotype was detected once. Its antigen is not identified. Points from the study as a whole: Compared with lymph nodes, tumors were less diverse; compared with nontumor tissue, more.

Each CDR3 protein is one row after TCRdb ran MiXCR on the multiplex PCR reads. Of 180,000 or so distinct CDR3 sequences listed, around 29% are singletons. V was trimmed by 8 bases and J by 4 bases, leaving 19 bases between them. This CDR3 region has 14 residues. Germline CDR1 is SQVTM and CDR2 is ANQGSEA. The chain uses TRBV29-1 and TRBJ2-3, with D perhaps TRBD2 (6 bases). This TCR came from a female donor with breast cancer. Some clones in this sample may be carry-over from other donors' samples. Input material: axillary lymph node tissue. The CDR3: CSLGGLSRADTQYF. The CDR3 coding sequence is TGCAGCCTTGGGGGACTCTCGAGGGCAGATACGCAGTATTTT.